This record concerns one TCR beta chain sequence. Antigen: not known. Trimming cost V 1 base and J 5 bases, with 15 bases left between them. Germline V gene sequence: CDR1 SGHKS, CDR2 YYEKEE (reference sequence). This CDR3 spans 15 amino acids. These data are taken from a study of cytomegalovirus exposure and HLA in healthy donors. The PCR had 60 Vbeta and 13 Jbeta primers. The protocol was immunoSEQ multiplex PCR, while the TCRdb copy is restricted to in-frame clones and leaves out a portion. Of around 99,000 clones listed, 60% to 70% were seen once; the top ten hold 5% to 6.5%. Study-wide results and caveats: Researchers reported that a few CMV-associated chains were confirmed in vitro as CMV antigen-specific.

The TCR comes from a woman aged 25 to 39 in good health and CMV-seronegative. Sample: PBMCs. The gene calls are TRBV5-5 and TRBJ2-5, with TRBD1 as a possible D gene (5 bases). The CDR3 reads CASSLLGEDRETQYF. CDR3 sequence (DNA): TGTGCCAGCAGCTTGCTAGGGGAAGATAGGGAGACCCAGTACTTC.